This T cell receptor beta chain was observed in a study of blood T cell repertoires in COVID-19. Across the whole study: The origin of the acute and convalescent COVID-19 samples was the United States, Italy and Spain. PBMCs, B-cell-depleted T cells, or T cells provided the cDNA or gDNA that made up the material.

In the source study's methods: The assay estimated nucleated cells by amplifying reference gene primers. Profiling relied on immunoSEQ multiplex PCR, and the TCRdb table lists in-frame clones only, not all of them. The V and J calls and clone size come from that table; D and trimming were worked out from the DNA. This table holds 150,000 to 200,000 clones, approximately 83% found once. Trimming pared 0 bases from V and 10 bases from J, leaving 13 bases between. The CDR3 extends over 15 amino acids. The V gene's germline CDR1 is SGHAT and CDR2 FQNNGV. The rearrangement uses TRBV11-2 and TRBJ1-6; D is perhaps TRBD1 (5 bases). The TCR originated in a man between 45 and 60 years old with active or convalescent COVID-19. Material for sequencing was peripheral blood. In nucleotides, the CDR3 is TGTGCCAGCAGCTTAGATCCAGGGCTTGGGTCACCCCTCCACTTT. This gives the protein CASSLDPGLGSPLHF.